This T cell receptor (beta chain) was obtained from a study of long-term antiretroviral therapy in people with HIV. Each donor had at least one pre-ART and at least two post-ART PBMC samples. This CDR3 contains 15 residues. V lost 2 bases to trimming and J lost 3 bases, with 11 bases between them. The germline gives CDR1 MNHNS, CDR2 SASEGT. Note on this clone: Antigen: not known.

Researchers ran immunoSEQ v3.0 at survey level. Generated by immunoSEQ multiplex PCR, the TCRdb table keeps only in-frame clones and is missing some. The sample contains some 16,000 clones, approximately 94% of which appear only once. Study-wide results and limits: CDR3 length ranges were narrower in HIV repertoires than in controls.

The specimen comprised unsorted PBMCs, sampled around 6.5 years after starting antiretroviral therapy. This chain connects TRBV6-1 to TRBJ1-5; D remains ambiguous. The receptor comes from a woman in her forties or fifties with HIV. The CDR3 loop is CASSETFWVNQPQHF. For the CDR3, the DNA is TGTGCCAGCAGTGAAACGTTCTGGGTCAATCAGCCCCAGCATTTT.